This T cell receptor (beta chain) comes out of a study of OX40 agonist ivuxolimab in advanced cancers. Notes on the study in general: Partly responding patients at 0.1-3.0 mg/kg showed some of the smallest clonal expansion.

Germline lookup yields CDR1 GTSNPN and CDR2 SVGIG (reference sequence). The CDR3 runs to 14 residues. Assay used: immunoSEQ multiplex PCR; TCRdb lists only in-frame clones, some missing. The table shows approximately 25,000 clones, with about 77% occurring only once. As for this clone: Its antigen remains unidentified. Mismatch with germline at one junction end may stem from a read error.

The receptor comes from an adult with an advanced solid tumor such as melanoma, head and neck, liver or kidney cancer. The chain has TRBV30 and TRBJ1-2; TRBD1 matches at 9 bases. The sample consisted of CD4+ or CD8+ T cells sorted from blood, taken in a trial of the OX40 agonist ivuxolimab. The CDR3 region is CTWRGDRVVIPYTF. CDR3 in DNA: TGTACCTGGAGGGGGGACAGGGTAGTTATCCCTTACACCTTC.